This T cell receptor beta chain was obtained from a study of blood T cell repertoires in COVID-19. Across the study: Italy, Spain and the United States were the sources of the convalescent and acute COVID-19 samples. PBMCs, B-cell-depleted T cells, or T cells were the source of the cDNA or gDNA that made up the material.

The CDR3 consists of 16 residues. Germline-derived CDR1 and CDR2 are LNHDA and SQIVND (reference sequence). V trimming: 1 base; J trimming: 9 bases; junction bases outside the gene matches: 11. Under the authors' procedure: Amplified reference gene primers provided the basis for estimating nucleated cell counts. The assay was immunoSEQ multiplex PCR, and TCRdb's table has in-frame clones only and misses some. V and J calls plus clone size are reproduced from that table; the DNA served to infer D and trimming. The repertoire holds 35,000 to 50,000 clones, approximately 80% seen once, with around 64% in the top ten.

The clonotype comes from a man older than 75 with acute or convalescent COVID-19. This chain uses TRBV19 with TRBJ1-1; 10 nucleotides agree with TRBD1. Sequences were obtained from peripheral blood. The CDR3 here is CASSIAPLTGGAQAFF. CDR3 nucleotides: TGTGCCAGTAGTATAGCCCCTTTGACAGGGGGCGCACAAGCTTTCTTT.